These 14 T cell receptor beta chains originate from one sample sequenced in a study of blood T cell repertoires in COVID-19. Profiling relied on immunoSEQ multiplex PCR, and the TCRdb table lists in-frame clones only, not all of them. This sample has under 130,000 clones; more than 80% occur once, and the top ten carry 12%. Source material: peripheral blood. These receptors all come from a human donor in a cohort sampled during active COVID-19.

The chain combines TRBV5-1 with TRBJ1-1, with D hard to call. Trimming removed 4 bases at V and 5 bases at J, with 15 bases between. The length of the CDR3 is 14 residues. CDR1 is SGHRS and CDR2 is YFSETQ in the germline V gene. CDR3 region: CASSPGAGGTEAFF. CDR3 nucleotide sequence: TGCGCCAGCAGCCCCGGAGCGGGAGGAACTGAAGCTTTCTTT.

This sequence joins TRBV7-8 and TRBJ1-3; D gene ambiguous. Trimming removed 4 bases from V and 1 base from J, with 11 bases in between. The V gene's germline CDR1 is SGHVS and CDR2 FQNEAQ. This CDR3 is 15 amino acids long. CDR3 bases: TGTGCCAGCAGCTCCGACGGCAGGTCTGGAAACACCATATATTTT. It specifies CASSSDGRSGNTIYF. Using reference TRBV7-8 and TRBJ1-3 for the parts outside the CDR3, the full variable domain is GAGVSQSPRYKVAKRGQDVALRCDPISGHVSLFWYQQALGQGPEFLTYFQNEAQLDKSGLPSDRFFAERPEGSVSTLKIQRTQQEDSAVYLCASSSDGRSGNTIYFGEGSWLTVV.

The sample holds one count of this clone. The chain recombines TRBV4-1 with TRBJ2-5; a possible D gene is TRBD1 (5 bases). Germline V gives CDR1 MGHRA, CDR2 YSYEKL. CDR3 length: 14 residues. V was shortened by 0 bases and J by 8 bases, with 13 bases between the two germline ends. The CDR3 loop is CASSQDDRGTTQYF. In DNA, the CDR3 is TGCGCCAGCAGCCAAGATGATAGGGGTACTACCCAGTACTTC.

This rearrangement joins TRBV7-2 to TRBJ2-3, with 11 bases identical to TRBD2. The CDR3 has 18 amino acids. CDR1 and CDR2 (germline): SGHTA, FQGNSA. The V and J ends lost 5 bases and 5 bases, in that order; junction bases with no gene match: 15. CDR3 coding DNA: TGTGCCAGCAGCCTAGTGGCCATTAGCGGGGGGGCAGGAGATACGCAGTATTTT. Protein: CASSLVAISGGAGDTQYF.

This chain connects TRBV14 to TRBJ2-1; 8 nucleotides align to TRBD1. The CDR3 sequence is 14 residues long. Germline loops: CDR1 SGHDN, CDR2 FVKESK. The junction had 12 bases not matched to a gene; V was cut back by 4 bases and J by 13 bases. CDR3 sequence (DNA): TGTGCCAGCAGCCGCAACCCCGGGACAGGCCCTCAGTTCTTC. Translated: CASSRNPGTGPQFF. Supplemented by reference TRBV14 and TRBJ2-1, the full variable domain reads EAGVTQFPSHSVIEKGQTVTLRCDPISGHDNLYWYRRVMGKEIKFLLHFVKESKQDESGMPNNRFLAERTGGTYSTLKVQPAELEDSGVYFCASSRNPGTGPQFFGPGTRLTVL.

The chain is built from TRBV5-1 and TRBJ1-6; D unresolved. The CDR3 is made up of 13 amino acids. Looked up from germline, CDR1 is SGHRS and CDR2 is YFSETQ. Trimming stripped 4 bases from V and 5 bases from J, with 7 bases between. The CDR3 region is CASSPQDNSPLHF. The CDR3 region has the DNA TGCGCCAGCAGCCCTCAGGATAATTCACCCCTCCACTTT. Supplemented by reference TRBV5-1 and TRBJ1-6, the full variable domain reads KAGVTQTPRYLIKTRGQQVTLSCSPISGHRSVSWYQQTPGQGLQFLFEYFSETQRNKGNFPGRFSGRQFSNSRSEMNVSTLELGDSALYLCASSPQDNSPLHFGNGTRLTVT.

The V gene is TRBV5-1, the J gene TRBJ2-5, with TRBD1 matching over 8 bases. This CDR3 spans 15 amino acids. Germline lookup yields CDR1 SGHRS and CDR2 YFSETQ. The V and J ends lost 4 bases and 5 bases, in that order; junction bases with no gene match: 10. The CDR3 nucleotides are TGCGCCAGCAGCGTAACTCAGGGGGCGCGGGAGACCCAGTACTTC. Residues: CASSVTQGARETQYF.

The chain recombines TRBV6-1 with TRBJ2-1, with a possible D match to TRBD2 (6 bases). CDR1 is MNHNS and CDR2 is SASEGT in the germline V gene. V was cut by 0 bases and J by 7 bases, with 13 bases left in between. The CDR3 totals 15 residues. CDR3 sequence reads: CASSEAGRWRNEQFF. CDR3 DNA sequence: TGTGCCAGCAGTGAAGCCGGGAGATGGAGGAATGAGCAGTTCTTC.

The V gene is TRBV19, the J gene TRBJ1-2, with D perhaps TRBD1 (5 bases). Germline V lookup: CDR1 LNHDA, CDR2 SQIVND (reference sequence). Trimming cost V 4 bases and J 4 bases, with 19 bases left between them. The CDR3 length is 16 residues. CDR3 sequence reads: CASSSVTDRQRYGYTF. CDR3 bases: TGTGCCAGTAGTAGCGTTACCGACAGACAACGCTATGGCTACACCTTC.

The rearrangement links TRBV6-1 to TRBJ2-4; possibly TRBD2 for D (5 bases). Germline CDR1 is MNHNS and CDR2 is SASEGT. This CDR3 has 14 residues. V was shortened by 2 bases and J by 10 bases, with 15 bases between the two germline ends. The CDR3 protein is CASSELMTNGIQYF. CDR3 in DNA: TGTGCCAGCAGTGAACTGATGACTAACGGGATTCAGTACTTC.

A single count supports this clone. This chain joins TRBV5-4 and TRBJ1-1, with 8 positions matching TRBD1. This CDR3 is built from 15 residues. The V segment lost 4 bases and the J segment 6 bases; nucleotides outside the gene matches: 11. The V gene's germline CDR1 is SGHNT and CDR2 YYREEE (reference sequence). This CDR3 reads CASSGQDRAYPEAFF. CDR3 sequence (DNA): TGTGCCAGCAGCGGGCAGGACAGGGCATACCCTGAAGCTTTCTTT. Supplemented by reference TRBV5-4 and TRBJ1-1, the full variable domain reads ETGVTQSPTHLIKTRGQQVTLRCSSQSGHNTVSWYQQALGQGPQFIFQYYREEENGRGNFPPRFSGLQFPNYSSELNVNALELDDSALYLCASSGQDRAYPEAFFGQGTRLTVV.

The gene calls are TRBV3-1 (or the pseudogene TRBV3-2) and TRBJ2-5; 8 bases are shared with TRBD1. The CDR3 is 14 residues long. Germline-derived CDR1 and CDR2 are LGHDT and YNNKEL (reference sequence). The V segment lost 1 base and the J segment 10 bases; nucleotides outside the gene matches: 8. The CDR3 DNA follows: TGTGCCAGCAGCCAAGGGCAGGGGGCTCCTTACCAGTACTTC. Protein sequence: CASSQGQGAPYQYF.

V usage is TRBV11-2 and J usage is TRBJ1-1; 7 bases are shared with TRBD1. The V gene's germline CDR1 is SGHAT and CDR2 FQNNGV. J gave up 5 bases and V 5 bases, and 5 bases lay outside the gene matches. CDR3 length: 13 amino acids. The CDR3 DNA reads TGTGCCAGCAGCCTCGACAGGGTTACTGAAGCTTTCTTT. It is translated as CASSLDRVTEAFF.

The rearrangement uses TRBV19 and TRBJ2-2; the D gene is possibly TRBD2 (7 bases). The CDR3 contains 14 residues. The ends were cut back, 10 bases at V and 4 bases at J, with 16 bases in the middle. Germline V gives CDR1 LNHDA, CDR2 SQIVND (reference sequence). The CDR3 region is CATWGGARTGELFF. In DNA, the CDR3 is TGTGCCACCTGGGGGGGGGCGCGCACCGGGGAGCTGTTTTTT.